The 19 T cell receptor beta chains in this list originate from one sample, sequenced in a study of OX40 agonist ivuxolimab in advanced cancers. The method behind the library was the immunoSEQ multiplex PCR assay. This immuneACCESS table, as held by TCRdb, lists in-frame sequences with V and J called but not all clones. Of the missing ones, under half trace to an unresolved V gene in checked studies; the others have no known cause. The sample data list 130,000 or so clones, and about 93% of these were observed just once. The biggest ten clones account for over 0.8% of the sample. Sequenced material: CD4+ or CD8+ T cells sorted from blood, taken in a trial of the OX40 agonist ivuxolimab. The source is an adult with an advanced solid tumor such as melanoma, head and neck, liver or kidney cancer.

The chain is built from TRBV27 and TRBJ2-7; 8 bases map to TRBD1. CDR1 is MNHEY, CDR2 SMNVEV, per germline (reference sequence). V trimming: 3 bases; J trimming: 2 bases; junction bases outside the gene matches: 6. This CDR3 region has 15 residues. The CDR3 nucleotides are TGTGCCAGCAGTTTCTACAGGGGGTCCGCCTACGAGCAGTACTTC. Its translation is CASSFYRGSAYEQYF.

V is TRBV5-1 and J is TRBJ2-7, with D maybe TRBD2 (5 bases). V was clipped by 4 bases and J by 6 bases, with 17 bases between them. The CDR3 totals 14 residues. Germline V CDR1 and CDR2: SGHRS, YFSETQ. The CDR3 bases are TGCGCCAGCAGCCGTGAGGGCTCCGTGTCCGAGCAGTACTTC. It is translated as CASSREGSVSEQYF.

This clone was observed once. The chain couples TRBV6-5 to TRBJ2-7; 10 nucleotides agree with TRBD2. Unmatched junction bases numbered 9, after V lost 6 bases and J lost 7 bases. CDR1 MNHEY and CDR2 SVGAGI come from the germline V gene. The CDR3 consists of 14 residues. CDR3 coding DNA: TGTGCCAGCAGCCCAGCGGGGGGGCGGTATGAGCAGTACTTC. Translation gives CASSPAGGRYEQYF.

CDR3 sequence (DNA): TGTGCCAGCAGCTTAGGAGGTAGCGGCTCGTACAATGAGCAGTTCTTC. Translation: CASSLGGSGSYNEQFF. V and J are TRBV11-2 and TRBJ2-1, with D tentatively TRBD2 (6 bases). V lost 1 base and J lost 4, with 14 bases in between. The CDR3 loop spans 16 amino acids. Germline V CDR1 and CDR2: SGHAT, FQNNGV.

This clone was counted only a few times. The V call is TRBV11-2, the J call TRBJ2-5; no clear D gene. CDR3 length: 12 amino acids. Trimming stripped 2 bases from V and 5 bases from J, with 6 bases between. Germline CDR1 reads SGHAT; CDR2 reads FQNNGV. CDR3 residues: CASSLSWETQYF. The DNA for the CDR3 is TGTGCCAGCAGCTTAAGCTGGGAGACCCAGTACTTC.

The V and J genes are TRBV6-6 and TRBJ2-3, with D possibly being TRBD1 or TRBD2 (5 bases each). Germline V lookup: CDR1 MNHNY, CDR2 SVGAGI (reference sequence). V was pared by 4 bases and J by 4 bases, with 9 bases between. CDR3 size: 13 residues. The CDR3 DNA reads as TGTGCCAGCAGTTTTGGGGGATCAGATACGCAGTATTTT. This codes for CASSFGGSDTQYF.

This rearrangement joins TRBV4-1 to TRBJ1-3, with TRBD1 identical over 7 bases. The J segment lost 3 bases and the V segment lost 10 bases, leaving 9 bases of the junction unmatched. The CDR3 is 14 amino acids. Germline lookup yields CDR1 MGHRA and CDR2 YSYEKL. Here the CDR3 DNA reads TGCGCCACCACCGGGACAGCTTATGGAAACACCATATATTTT. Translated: CATTGTAYGNTIYF.

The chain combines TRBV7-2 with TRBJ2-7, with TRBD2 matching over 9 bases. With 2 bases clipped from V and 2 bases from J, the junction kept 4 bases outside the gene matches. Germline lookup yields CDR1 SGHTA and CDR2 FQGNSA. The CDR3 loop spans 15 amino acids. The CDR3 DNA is TGTGCCAGCAGCTTAAGGCTAGCGGGGCCCTACGAGCAGTACTTC. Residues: CASSLRLAGPYEQYF.

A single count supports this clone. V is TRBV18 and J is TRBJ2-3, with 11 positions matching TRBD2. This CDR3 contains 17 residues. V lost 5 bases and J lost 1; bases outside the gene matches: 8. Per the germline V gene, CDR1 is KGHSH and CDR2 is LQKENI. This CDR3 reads CASSADRLAGRTDTQYF. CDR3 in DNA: TGTGCCAGCTCAGCAGATAGACTAGCGGGACGCACAGATACGCAGTATTTT.

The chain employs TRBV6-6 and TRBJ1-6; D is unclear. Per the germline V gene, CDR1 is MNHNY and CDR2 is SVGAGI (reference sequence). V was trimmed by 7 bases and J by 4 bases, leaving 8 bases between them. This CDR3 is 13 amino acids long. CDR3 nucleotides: TGTGCCAGCATCGAGCGTTATAATTCACCCCTCCACTTT. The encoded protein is CASIERYNSPLHF.

The CDR3 spells CASSQDLNGRIPYEQYF. The CDR3 DNA is TGCGCCAGCAGCCAAGATCTTAACGGGAGAATCCCCTACGAGCAGTACTTC. The chain is built from TRBV4-3 and TRBJ2-7; D may be TRBD2 (6 bases). Germline lookup yields CDR1 LGHNA and CDR2 YSLEER. V was pared by 0 bases and J by 2 bases, with 17 bases between. CDR3 length equals 17 residues.

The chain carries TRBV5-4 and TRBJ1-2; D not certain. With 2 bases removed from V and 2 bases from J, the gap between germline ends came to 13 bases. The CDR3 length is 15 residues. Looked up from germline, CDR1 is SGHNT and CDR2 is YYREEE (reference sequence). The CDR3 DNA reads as TGTGCCAGCAGCTTTTCCAGCGGCCAAAACTATGGCTACACCTTC. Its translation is CASSFSSGQNYGYTF.

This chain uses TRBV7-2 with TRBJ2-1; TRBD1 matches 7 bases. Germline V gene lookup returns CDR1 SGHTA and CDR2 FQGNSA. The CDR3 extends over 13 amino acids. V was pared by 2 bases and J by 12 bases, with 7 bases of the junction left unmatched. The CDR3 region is CASSLPGQRPQFF. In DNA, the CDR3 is TGTGCCAGCAGCTTACCGGGACAGAGGCCGCAGTTCTTC.

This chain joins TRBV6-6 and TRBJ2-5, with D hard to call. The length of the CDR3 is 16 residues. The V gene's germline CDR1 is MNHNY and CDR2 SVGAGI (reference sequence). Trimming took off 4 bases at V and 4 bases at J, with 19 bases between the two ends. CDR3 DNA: TGTGCCAGCAGTTCCCCTCAAGACCTACTTACAGAGACCCAGTACTTC. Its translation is CASSSPQDLLTETQYF.

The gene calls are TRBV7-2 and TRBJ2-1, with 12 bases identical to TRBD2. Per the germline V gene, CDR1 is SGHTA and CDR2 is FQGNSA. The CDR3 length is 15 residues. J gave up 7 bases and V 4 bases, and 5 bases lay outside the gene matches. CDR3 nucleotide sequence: TGTGCCAGCAGCTCAAGACTAGCGGGGGCGAATGAGCAGTTCTTC. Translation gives CASSSRLAGANEQFF.

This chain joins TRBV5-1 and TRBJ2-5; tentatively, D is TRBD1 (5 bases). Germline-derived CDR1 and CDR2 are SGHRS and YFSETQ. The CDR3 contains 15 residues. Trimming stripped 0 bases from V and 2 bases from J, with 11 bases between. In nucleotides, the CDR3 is TGCGCCAGCAGCTTGGGGTGGGGCCTACAAGAGACCCAGTACTTC. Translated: CASSLGWGLQETQYF.

The CDR3 DNA follows: TGCGCCAGCAGCCCTTATCCACAGGGCCCCACCGGGGAGCTGTTTTTT. As protein: CASSPYPQGPTGELFF. The genes are TRBV4-1 and TRBJ2-2, with D maybe TRBD1 (6 bases). The CDR3 sequence is 16 residues long. Trimming took 4 bases from V and 4 from J, leaving 16 bases between them. The V gene's germline CDR1 is MGHRA and CDR2 YSYEKL.

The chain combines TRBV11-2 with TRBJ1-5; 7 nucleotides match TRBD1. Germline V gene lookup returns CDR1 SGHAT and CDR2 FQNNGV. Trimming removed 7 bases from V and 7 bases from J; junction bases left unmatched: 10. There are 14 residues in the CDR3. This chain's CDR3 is CASTKGQPRQPQHF. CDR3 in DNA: TGTGCCAGCACCAAGGGACAGCCCCGACAGCCCCAGCATTTT.

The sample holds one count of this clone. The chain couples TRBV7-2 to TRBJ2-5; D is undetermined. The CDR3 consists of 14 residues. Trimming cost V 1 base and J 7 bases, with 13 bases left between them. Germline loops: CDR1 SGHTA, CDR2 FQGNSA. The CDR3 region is CASSLEGSRGTQYF. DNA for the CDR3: TGTGCCAGCAGCTTAGAAGGCTCCCGCGGGACCCAGTACTTC.